This TCR beta chain was retrieved from a study of control samples from healthy donors and cancer patients. Profiled with immunoSEQ multiplex PCR; TCRdb holds only in-frame clones, not every one. The sample comprises fewer than 30,000 clones, approximately 85% of which are singletons, and approximately 6.9% rests with the top ten. V was clipped by 7 bases and J by 5 bases; unmatched bases: 9. Germline V gives CDR1 SQVTM, CDR2 ANQGSEA. The CDR3 sequence is 13 residues long. The sequencing sample was made of PBMCs. The J gene is TRBJ2-5, the V gene TRBV29-1, with 8 bases identical to TRBD2. This sequence was found in a woman aged 55-69 years with head and neck cancer. Here the CDR3 DNA reads TGCAGCGCAAGGAGCGGGAGTGGTGAGACCCAGTACTTC. It codes for CSARSGSGETQYF.